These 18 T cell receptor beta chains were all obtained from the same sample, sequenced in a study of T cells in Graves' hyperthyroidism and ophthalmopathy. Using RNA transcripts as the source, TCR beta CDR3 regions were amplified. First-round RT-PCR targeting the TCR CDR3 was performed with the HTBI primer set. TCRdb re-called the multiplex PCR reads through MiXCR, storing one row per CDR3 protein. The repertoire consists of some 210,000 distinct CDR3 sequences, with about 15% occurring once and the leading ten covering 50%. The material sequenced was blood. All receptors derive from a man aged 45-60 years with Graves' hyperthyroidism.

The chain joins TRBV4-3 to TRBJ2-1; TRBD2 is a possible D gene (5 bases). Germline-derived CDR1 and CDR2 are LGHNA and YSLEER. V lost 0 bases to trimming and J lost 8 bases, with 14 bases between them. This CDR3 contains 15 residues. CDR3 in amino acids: CASSQELGGSDEQFF. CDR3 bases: TGCGCCAGCAGCCAAGAGTTAGGAGGTAGCGATGAGCAGTTCTTC.

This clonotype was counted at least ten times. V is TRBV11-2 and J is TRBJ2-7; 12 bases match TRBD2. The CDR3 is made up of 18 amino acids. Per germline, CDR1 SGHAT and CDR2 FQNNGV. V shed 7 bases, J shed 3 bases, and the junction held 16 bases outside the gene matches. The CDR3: CASTPGLAGGFKIYEQYF. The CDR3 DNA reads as TGTGCCAGCACCCCTGGGCTAGCGGGAGGGTTTAAAATCTACGAGCAGTACTTC.

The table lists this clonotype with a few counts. In nucleotides, the CDR3 is TGCGCCAGCAGCCCCGCCCCGGCGGGAAGCACAGATACGCAGTATTTT. Translated, it gives CASSPAPAGSTDTQYF. This chain connects TRBV4-1 to TRBJ2-3, with D perhaps matching TRBD2 (6 bases). V gave up 4 bases and J gave up 0 bases, with 14 bases separating them. Germline-derived CDR1 and CDR2 are MGHRA and YSYEKL. The CDR3 totals 16 residues.

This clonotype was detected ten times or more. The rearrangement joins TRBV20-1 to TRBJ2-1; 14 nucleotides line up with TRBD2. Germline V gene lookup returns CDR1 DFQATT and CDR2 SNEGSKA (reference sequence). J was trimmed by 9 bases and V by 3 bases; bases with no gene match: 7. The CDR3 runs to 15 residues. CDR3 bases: TGCAGTGCTAGGGGACTAGCGGGAGAGGTAGGTGAGCAGTTCTTC. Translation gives CSARGLAGEVGEQFF.

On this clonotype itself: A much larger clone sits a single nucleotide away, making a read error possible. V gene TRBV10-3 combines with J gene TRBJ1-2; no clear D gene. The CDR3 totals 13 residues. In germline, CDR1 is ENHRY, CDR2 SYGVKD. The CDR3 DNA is TGTGCCATCAATGAGTCAAGCTACTATGGCTACACCTTC. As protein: CAINESSYYGYTF.

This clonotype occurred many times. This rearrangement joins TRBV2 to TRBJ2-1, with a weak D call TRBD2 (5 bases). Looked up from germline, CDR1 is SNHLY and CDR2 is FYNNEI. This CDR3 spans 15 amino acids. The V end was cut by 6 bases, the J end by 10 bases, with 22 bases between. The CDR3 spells CASRKRPFLGIEQFF. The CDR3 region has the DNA TGTGCCAGCAGAAAACGACCCTTCCTCGGGATAGAGCAGTTCTTC.

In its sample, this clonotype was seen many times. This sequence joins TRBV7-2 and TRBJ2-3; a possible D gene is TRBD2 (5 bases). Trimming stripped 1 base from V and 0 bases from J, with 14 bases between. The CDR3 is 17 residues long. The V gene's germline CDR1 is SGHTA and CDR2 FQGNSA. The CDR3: CASSLDRLAASTDTQYF. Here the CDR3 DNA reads TGTGCCAGCAGCTTAGATCGTCTAGCAGCTAGCACAGATACGCAGTATTTT.

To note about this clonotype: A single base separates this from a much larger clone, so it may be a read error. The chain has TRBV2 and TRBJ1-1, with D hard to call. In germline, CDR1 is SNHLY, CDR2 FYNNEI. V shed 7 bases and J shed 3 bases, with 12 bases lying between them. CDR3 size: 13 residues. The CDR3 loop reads CASIRAPYTEAFF. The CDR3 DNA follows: TGTGCCAGCATCCGGGCACCTTACACTGAAGCTTTCTTT.

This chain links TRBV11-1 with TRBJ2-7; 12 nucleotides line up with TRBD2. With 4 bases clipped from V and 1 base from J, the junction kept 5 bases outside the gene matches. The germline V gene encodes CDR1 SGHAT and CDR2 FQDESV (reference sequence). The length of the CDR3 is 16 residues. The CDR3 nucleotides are TGTGCCAGCAGCTATTGGACTAGCGGGACGTCCTACGAGCAGTACTTC. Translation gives CASSYWTSGTSYEQYF.

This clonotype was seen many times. CDR3 sequence (DNA): TGCGCCAGCAGTGAGGAAGAGGGGAATGAGCAGTACTTC. This codes for CASSEEEGNEQYF. The chain joins TRBV10-1 to TRBJ2-7, with D perhaps TRBD1 or TRBD2 (5 bases each). V lost 2 bases, J lost 7 bases, and 12 bases lay in between. The CDR3 contains 13 residues. Germline V gives CDR1 WNHNN, CDR2 SYGVQD (reference sequence).

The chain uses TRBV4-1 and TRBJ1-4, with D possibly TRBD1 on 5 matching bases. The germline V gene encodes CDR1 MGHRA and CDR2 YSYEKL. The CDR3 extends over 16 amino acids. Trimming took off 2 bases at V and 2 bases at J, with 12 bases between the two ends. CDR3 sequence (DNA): TGCGCCAGCAGCCAACGGGACTCTCGGACTAATGAAAAACTGTTTTTT. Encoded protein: CASSQRDSRTNEKLFF.

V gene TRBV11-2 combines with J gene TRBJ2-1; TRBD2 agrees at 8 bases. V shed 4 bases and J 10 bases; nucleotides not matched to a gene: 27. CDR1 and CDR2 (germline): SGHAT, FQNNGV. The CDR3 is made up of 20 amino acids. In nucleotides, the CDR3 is TGTGCCAGCAGCTATTCCCGGTTCTTAGCGGGATCGTTCTGGGGCGGGGAGCAGTTCTTC. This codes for CASSYSRFLAGSFWGGEQFF.

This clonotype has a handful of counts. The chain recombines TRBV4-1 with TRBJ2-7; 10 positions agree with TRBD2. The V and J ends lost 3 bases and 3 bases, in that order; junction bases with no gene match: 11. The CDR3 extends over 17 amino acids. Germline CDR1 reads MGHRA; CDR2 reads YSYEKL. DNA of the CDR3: TGCGCCAGCAGCCATCTCGGGCGGGCTAGCGGGAGCTACGAGCAGTACTTC. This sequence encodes CASSHLGRASGSYEQYF.

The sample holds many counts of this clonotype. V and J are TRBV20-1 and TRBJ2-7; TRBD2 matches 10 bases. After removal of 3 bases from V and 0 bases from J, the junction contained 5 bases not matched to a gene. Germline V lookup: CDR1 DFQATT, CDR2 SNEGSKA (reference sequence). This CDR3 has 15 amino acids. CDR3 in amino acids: CSASWTSGFSYEQYF. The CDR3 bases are TGCAGTGCTAGCTGGACTAGCGGATTCTCCTACGAGCAGTACTTC.

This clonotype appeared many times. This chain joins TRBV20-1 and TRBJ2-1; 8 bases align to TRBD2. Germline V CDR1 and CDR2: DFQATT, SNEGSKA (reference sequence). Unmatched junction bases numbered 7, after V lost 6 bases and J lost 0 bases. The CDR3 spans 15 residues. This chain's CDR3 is CSASSGKVSYNEQFF. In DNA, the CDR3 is TGCAGTGCGAGTAGCGGGAAAGTCTCCTACAATGAGCAGTTCTTC.

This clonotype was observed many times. CDR3 DNA: TGTGCCAGCAGCTCACTTAGGGAGGGGGCAGATACGCAGTATTTT. Its translation: CASSSLREGADTQYF. The chain is built from TRBV11-2 and TRBJ2-3; maybe TRBD2 (7 bases). The V end lost 4 bases, the J end lost 4 bases, and 15 bases lay between the germline ends. The CDR3 extends over 15 amino acids. The germline gives CDR1 SGHAT, CDR2 FQNNGV.

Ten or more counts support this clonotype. CDR3 DNA: TGTGCCAGCAGTTTGTCGGCGGTAGCCTACGAGCAGTACTTC. It is translated as CASSLSAVAYEQYF. V is TRBV6-1 and J is TRBJ2-7; no reliable D call. V was shortened by 5 bases and J by 2 bases, with 13 bases between the two germline ends. The germline CDR1 and CDR2 sequences are MNHNS and SASEGT. The CDR3 sequence is 14 residues long.

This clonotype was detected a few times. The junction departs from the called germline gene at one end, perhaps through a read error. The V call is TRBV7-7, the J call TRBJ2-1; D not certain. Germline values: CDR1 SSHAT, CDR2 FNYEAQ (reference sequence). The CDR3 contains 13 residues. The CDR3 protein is CASSLGQSNEQFF. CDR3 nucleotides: TGTGCTAGCAGCTTAGGCCAGAGCAATGAGCAGTTCTTC. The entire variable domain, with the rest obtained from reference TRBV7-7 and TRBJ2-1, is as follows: GAGVSQSPRYKVTKRGQDVTLRCDPISSHATLYWYQQALGQGPEFLTYFNYEAQPDKSGLPSDRFSAERPEGSISTLTIQRTEQRDSAMYRCASSLGQSNEQFFGPGTRLTVL.